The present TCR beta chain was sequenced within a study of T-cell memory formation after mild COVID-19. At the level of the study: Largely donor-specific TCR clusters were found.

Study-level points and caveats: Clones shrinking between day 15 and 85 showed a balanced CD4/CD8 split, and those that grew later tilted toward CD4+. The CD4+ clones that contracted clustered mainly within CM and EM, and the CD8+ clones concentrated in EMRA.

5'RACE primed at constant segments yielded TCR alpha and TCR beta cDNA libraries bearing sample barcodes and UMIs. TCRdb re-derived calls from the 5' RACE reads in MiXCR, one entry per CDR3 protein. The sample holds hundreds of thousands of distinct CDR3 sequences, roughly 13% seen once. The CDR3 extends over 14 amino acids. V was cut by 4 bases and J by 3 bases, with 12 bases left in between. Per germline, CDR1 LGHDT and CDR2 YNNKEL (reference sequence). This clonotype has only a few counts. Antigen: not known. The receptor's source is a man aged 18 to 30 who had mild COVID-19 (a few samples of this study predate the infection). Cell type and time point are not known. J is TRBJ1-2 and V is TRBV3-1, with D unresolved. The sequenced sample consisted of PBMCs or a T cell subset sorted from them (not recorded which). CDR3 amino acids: CASSRREVDYGYTF. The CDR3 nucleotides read TGTGCCAGCAGCCGCCGAGAGGTAGACTATGGCTACACCTTC.